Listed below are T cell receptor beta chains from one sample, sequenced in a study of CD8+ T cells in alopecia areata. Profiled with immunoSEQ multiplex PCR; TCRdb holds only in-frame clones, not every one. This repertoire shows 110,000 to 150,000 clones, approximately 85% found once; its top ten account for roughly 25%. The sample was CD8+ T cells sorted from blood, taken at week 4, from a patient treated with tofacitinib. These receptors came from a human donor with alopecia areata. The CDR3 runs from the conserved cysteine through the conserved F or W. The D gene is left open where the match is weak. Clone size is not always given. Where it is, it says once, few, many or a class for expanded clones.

CDR3aa: CATSSSGGMKTQYF; CDR3nt: TGTGCCACCAGCAGCAGCGGGGGGATGAAGACCCAGTACTTC; v_gene: TRBV15; d_gene: TRBD2; abundance: NA; j_gene: TRBJ2-5
CDR3aa: CATSRDRTGHTDTQYF; CDR3nt: TGTGCCACCAGCAGAGATCGGACAGGACACACAGATACGCAGTATTTT; v_gene: TRBV15; d_gene: TRBD1; abundance: NA; j_gene: TRBJ2-3
CDR3aa: CASSQSGNNEQFF; CDR3nt: TGCGCCAGCAGCCAATCGGGGAACAATGAGCAGTTCTTC; v_gene: TRBV4-1; d_gene: NA; abundance: NA; j_gene: TRBJ2-1
CDR3aa: CASSYARAGELFF; CDR3nt: TGTGCCAGCAGTTACGCAAGGGCCGGGGAGCTGTTTTTT; v_gene: TRBV6-5; d_gene: NA; abundance: NA; j_gene: TRBJ2-2
CDR3aa: CASSLWRENTEAFF; CDR3nt: TGTGCCAGCAGCTTATGGAGGGAAAACACTGAAGCTTTCTTT; v_gene: TRBV7-2; d_gene: NA; abundance: NA; j_gene: TRBJ1-1
CDR3aa: CASSQDRGTGELFF; CDR3nt: TGTGCCAGCAGCCAAGACAGGGGCACCGGGGAGCTGTTTTTT; v_gene: TRBV5-6; d_gene: TRBD1; abundance: NA; j_gene: TRBJ2-2
CDR3aa: CASRETSTDTQYF; CDR3nt: TGTGCCAGCAGAGAAACTAGCACAGATACGCAGTATTTT; v_gene: TRBV27; d_gene: NA; abundance: NA; j_gene: TRBJ2-3
CDR3aa: CASSLGQRNTGELFF; CDR3nt: TGTGCCAGCAGCTTAGGGCAGAGGAACACCGGGGAGCTGTTTTTT; v_gene: TRBV11-2; d_gene: NA; abundance: NA; j_gene: TRBJ2-2
CDR3aa: CASSLETGGLAYEQYF; CDR3nt: TGTGCCAGCAGCTTAGAGACAGGGGGCTTGGCCTACGAGCAGTACTTC; v_gene: TRBV11-3; d_gene: TRBD1; abundance: NA; j_gene: TRBJ2-7
CDR3aa: CASSYGTDTQYF; CDR3nt: TGTGCCAGCAGTTATGGTACAGATACGCAGTATTTT; v_gene: TRBV6-6; d_gene: NA; abundance: NA; j_gene: TRBJ2-3
CDR3aa: CASSFAGGGGYTF; CDR3nt: TGTGCCAGCAGTTTTGCGGGGGGTGGTGGCTACACCTTC; v_gene: TRBV27; d_gene: NA; abundance: NA; j_gene: TRBJ1-2
CDR3aa: CASSEPGGSNQPQHF; CDR3nt: TGTGCCAGCAGTGAACCCGGTGGGAGCAATCAGCCCCAGCATTTT; v_gene: TRBV6-1; d_gene: NA; abundance: NA; j_gene: TRBJ1-5
CDR3aa: CASSSPAGPGYEQYF; CDR3nt: TGTGCCAGCAGCTCACCGGCGGGTCCCGGCTACGAGCAGTACTTC; v_gene: TRBV7-9; d_gene: NA; abundance: few; j_gene: TRBJ2-7
CDR3aa: CASSLGTGNTEAFF; CDR3nt: TGCGCCAGCAGCTTAGGGACAGGGAACACTGAAGCTTTCTTT; v_gene: TRBV5-1; d_gene: TRBD1; abundance: once; j_gene: TRBJ1-1
CDR3aa: CASSLALGYVQETQYF; CDR3nt: TGTGCCAGCAGCTTAGCGTTGGGGTACGTCCAAGAGACCCAGTACTTC; v_gene: TRBV7-9; d_gene: NA; abundance: NA; j_gene: TRBJ2-5
CDR3aa: CASSKLPGQGVVDEQYF; CDR3nt: TGTGCCAGCAGCAAACTACCGGGACAGGGGGTTGTTGACGAGCAGTACTTC; v_gene: TRBV21-1; d_gene: NA; abundance: NA; j_gene: TRBJ2-7
CDR3aa: CASGEEDRGPTDTQYF; CDR3nt: TGTGCCAGCGGGGAGGAGGACAGGGGGCCCACAGATACGCAGTATTTT; v_gene: TRBV2; d_gene: TRBD1; abundance: NA; j_gene: TRBJ2-3
CDR3aa: CASSQDRWGNEKLFF; CDR3nt: TGCGCCAGCAGCCAAGATCGGTGGGGTAATGAAAAACTGTTTTTT; v_gene: TRBV4-1; d_gene: NA; abundance: NA; j_gene: TRBJ1-4
CDR3aa: CAWAGQYEQYF; CDR3nt: TGTGCCTGGGCGGGACAGTACGAGCAGTACTTC; v_gene: TRBV30; d_gene: NA; abundance: NA; j_gene: TRBJ2-7
CDR3aa: CAWSGPYYEQYF; CDR3nt: TGTGCCTGGTCGGGGCCTTACTACGAGCAGTACTTC; v_gene: TRBV30; d_gene: NA; abundance: NA; j_gene: TRBJ2-7
CDR3aa: CASSPGPGNTIYF; CDR3nt: TGTGCCAGCTCACCAGGGCCCGGAAACACCATATATTTT; v_gene: TRBV7-8; d_gene: NA; abundance: NA; j_gene: TRBJ1-3
CDR3aa: CASSSSGTWVSGANVLTF; CDR3nt: TGTGCCAGCAGCTCGTCCGGGACATGGGTCTCTGGGGCCAACGTCCTGACTTTC; v_gene: TRBV7-9; d_gene: NA; abundance: NA; j_gene: TRBJ2-6
CDR3aa: CASRKSGFSYNSPLHF; CDR3nt: TGTGCCAGCAGGAAGAGCGGATTCTCCTATAATTCACCCCTCCACTTT; v_gene: TRBV28; d_gene: NA; abundance: NA; j_gene: TRBJ1-6
CDR3aa: CASSSPPRLMPDTQYF; CDR3nt: TGTGCCAGCAGCTCTCCCCCCCGGCTCATGCCCGATACGCAGTATTTT; v_gene: TRBV11-2; d_gene: NA; abundance: NA; j_gene: TRBJ2-3
CDR3aa: CASRPRDIGEDGYTF; CDR3nt: TGCGCCAGCAGGCCAAGAGATATAGGGGAGGATGGCTACACCTTC; v_gene: TRBV4-1; d_gene: NA; abundance: NA; j_gene: TRBJ1-2
CDR3aa: CASKTTGGSYNEQFF; CDR3nt: TGTGCCAGCAAGACTACGGGGGGGTCCTACAATGAGCAGTTCTTC; v_gene: TRBV7-8; d_gene: TRBD2; abundance: NA; j_gene: TRBJ2-1
CDR3aa: CASSPRGPQFYEQYF; CDR3nt: TGCGCCAGCTCCCCAAGGGGGCCGCAATTCTACGAGCAGTACTTC; v_gene: TRBV10-2; d_gene: TRBD1; abundance: NA; j_gene: TRBJ2-7
CDR3aa: CASSAWDGRETQYF; CDR3nt: TGTGCCAGCAGCGCGTGGGATGGTCGGGAGACCCAGTACTTC; v_gene: TRBV9; d_gene: NA; abundance: few; j_gene: TRBJ2-5
CDR3aa: CASSRDDNTGELFF; CDR3nt: TGTGCCAGCAGCCGGGACGATAACACCGGGGAGCTGTTTTTT; v_gene: TRBV6-4; d_gene: NA; abundance: many; j_gene: TRBJ2-2
CDR3aa: CASSQSWQGWGNEQFF; CDR3nt: TGCGCCAGCAGCCAAAGTTGGCAGGGATGGGGCAATGAGCAGTTCTTC; v_gene: TRBV4-3; d_gene: NA; abundance: NA; j_gene: TRBJ2-1
CDR3aa: CSGNEGPTDTQYF; CDR3nt: TGCAGCGGCAACGAGGGGCCCACAGATACGCAGTATTTT; v_gene: TRBV29-1; d_gene: NA; abundance: NA; j_gene: TRBJ2-3
CDR3aa: CAWTTKSTGRQPQHF; CDR3nt: TGTGCCTGGACTACAAAGTCTACAGGGCGTCAGCCCCAGCATTTT; v_gene: TRBV30; d_gene: NA; abundance: NA; j_gene: TRBJ1-5
CDR3aa: CASSLSGYEQYF; CDR3nt: TGTGCCAGCAGCCTCTCGGGTTACGAGCAGTACTTC; v_gene: TRBV7-9; d_gene: NA; abundance: NA; j_gene: TRBJ2-7
CDR3aa: CSVDGGADEQYF; CDR3nt: TGCAGCGTTGACGGGGGGGCCGACGAGCAGTACTTC; v_gene: TRBV29-1; d_gene: TRBD2; abundance: NA; j_gene: TRBJ2-7
CDR3aa: CASIPRGDLYNEQFF; CDR3nt: TGTGCCAGTATTCCCAGGGGCGATCTTTACAATGAGCAGTTCTTC; v_gene: TRBV19; d_gene: NA; abundance: few; j_gene: TRBJ2-1
CDR3aa: CASSLDNLAGGYNEQFF; CDR3nt: TGTGCCAGCAGCTTAGATAACCTAGCGGGGGGGTACAATGAGCAGTTCTTC; v_gene: TRBV11-2; d_gene: TRBD2; abundance: NA; j_gene: TRBJ2-1
CDR3aa: CASSIPTGQAFF; CDR3nt: TGTGCCAGTAGTATACCGACAGGTCAGGCTTTCTTT; v_gene: TRBV19; d_gene: NA; abundance: NA; j_gene: TRBJ1-1
CDR3aa: CASSPGTSQPSEKLFF; CDR3nt: TGCGCCAGCAGCCCCGGGACATCCCAACCGAGTGAAAAACTGTTTTTT; v_gene: TRBV5-1; d_gene: NA; abundance: NA; j_gene: TRBJ1-4
CDR3aa: CASSLVGQGDNEQFF; CDR3nt: TGTGCCAGCAGTTTAGTAGGACAGGGGGACAATGAGCAGTTCTTC; v_gene: TRBV27; d_gene: TRBD1; abundance: NA; j_gene: TRBJ2-1
CDR3aa: CASSQDLGTSGLVTQYF; CDR3nt: TGTGCCAGCAGCCAAGATTTGGGCACTAGCGGACTAGTGACCCAGTACTTC; v_gene: TRBV14; d_gene: TRBD2; abundance: NA; j_gene: TRBJ2-5
CDR3aa: CASSDDRIWGRKDTQYF; CDR3nt: TGTGCCAGCAGTGATGACCGGATTTGGGGGCGTAAAGATACGCAGTATTTT; v_gene: TRBV25-1; d_gene: NA; abundance: NA; j_gene: TRBJ2-3
CDR3aa: CASSQVEGNQPQHF; CDR3nt: TGTGCCAGCAGCCAAGTGGAGGGGAATCAGCCCCAGCATTTT; v_gene: TRBV4-2; d_gene: NA; abundance: NA; j_gene: TRBJ1-5
CDR3aa: CASSLAGHNSYEQYF; CDR3nt: TGTGCCAGCAGCTTAGCGGGTCACAACTCCTACGAGCAGTACTTC; v_gene: TRBV7-8; d_gene: NA; abundance: NA; j_gene: TRBJ2-7
CDR3aa: CASSPGVGSADTQYF; CDR3nt: TGTGCCAGCTCACCAGGGGTCGGGAGTGCGGATACGCAGTATTTT; v_gene: TRBV18; d_gene: NA; abundance: NA; j_gene: TRBJ2-3
CDR3aa: CASTPWGVARTDTQYF; CDR3nt: TGTGCCAGTACCCCATGGGGGGTTGCCAGGACAGATACGCAGTATTTT; v_gene: TRBV19; d_gene: NA; abundance: once; j_gene: TRBJ2-3
CDR3aa: CASSRIGPYQETQYF; CDR3nt: TGCGCCAGCAGCCGTATTGGGCCCTACCAAGAGACCCAGTACTTC; v_gene: TRBV4-1; d_gene: NA; abundance: NA; j_gene: TRBJ2-5
CDR3aa: CASSATSGGTDMQYF; CDR3nt: TGTGCCAGCAGCGCGACTAGCGGGGGAACAGATATGCAGTATTTT; v_gene: TRBV9; d_gene: TRBD2; abundance: once; j_gene: TRBJ2-3
CDR3aa: CASSSRLDNTGELFF; CDR3nt: TGTGCCAGCAGCTCTCGCCTAGATAACACCGGGGAGCTGTTTTTT; v_gene: TRBV7-8; d_gene: NA; abundance: few; j_gene: TRBJ2-2
CDR3aa: CASSPYGGPLYEQYF; CDR3nt: TGTGCCAGCAGCCCTTACGGGGGGCCGCTCTACGAGCAGTACTTC; v_gene: TRBV7-9; d_gene: NA; abundance: NA; j_gene: TRBJ2-7
CDR3aa: CASSDHSGLAQGYEQYF; CDR3nt: TGTGCCAGCAGCGATCATTCGGGACTAGCGCAGGGTTACGAGCAGTACTTC; v_gene: TRBV7-2; d_gene: TRBD2; abundance: few; j_gene: TRBJ2-7
CDR3aa: CASSVGGQINEKLFF; CDR3nt: TGTGCCAGCAGCGTAGGGGGACAGATTAATGAAAAACTGTTTTTT; v_gene: TRBV9; d_gene: TRBD1; abundance: once; j_gene: TRBJ1-4
CDR3aa: CASSLNSGGPYNEQFF; CDR3nt: TGTGCCAGCAGCTTGAACAGCGGGGGGCCCTACAATGAGCAGTTCTTC; v_gene: TRBV5-6; d_gene: TRBD2; abundance: NA; j_gene: TRBJ2-1
CDR3aa: CASSQARLSSYEQYF; CDR3nt: TGCGCCAGCAGCCAAGCTAGGCTTAGCTCCTACGAGCAGTACTTC; v_gene: TRBV4-1; d_gene: NA; abundance: NA; j_gene: TRBJ2-7
CDR3aa: CASSPEGVQETQYF; CDR3nt: TGTGCCAGCAGCCCAGAAGGCGTCCAAGAGACCCAGTACTTC; v_gene: TRBV5-4; d_gene: NA; abundance: NA; j_gene: TRBJ2-5
CDR3aa: CASSHPSGGPYEQYF; CDR3nt: TGTGCCAGCAGCCACCCTAGCGGGGGGCCTTACGAGCAGTACTTC; v_gene: TRBV4-2; d_gene: TRBD2; abundance: NA; j_gene: TRBJ2-7
CDR3aa: CATSSSGQPQHF; CDR3nt: TGTGCCACCAGCAGTTCAGGTCAGCCCCAGCATTTT; v_gene: TRBV15; d_gene: NA; abundance: NA; j_gene: TRBJ1-5
CDR3aa: CASSLRGGASVHNEQFF; CDR3nt: TGTGCCAGCAGCTTGCGGGGGGGCGCAAGTGTCCACAATGAGCAGTTCTTC; v_gene: TRBV5-5; d_gene: TRBD2; abundance: NA; j_gene: TRBJ2-1
CDR3aa: CSATLLTGDTQYF; CDR3nt: TGCAGCGCCACTCTACTGACAGGAGATACGCAGTATTTT; v_gene: TRBV29-1; d_gene: NA; abundance: NA; j_gene: TRBJ2-3